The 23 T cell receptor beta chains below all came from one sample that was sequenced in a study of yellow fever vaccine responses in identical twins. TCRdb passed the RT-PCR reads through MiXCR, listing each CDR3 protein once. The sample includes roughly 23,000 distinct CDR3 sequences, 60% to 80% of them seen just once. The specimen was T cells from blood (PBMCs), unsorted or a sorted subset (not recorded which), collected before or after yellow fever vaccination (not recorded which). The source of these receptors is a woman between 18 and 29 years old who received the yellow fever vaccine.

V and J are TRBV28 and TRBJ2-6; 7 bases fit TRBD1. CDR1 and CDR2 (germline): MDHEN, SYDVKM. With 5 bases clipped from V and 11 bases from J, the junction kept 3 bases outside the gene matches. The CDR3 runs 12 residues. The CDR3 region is CASSTGQDVLTF. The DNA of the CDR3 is TGTGCCAGCAGTACCGGACAGGACGTCCTGACTTTC.

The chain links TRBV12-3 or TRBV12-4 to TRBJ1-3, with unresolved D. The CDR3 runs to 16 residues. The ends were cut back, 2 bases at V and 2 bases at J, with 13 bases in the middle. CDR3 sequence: CASSLRSGIAGNTIYF. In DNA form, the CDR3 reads TGTGCCAGCAGTTTAAGGTCGGGGATTGCTGGAAACACCATATATTTT.

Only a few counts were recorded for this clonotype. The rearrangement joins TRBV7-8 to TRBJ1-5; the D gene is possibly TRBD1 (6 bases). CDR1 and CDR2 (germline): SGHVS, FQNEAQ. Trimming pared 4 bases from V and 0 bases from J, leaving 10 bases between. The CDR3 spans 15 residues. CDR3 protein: CASSSTGYSNQPQHF. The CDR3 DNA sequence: TGTGCCAGCAGCTCGACAGGTTATAGCAATCAGCCCCAGCATTTT.

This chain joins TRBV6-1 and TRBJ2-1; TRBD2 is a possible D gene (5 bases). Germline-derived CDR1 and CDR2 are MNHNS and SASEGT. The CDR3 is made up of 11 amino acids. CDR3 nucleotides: TGTGCTACCGGGGTGTACAATGAGCAGTTCTTC. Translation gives CATGVYNEQFF.

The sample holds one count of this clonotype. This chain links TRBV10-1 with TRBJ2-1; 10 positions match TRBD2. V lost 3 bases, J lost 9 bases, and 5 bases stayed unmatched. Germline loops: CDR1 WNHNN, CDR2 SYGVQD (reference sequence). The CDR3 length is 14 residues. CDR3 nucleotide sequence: TGCGCCAGCAGTGACCCGGCTAGCGGGGGTGAGCAGTTCTTC. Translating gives CASSDPASGGEQFF.

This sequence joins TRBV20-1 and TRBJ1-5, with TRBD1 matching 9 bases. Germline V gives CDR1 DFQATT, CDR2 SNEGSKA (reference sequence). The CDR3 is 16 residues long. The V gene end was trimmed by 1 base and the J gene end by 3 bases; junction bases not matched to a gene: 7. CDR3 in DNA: TGCAGTGCTAGAGTTCGACAGGGGGGTGACAATCAGCCCCAGCATTTT. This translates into CSARVRQGGDNQPQHF.

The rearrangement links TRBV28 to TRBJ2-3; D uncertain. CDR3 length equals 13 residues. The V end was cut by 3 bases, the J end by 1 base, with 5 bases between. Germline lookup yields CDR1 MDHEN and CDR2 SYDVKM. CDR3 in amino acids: CASSLVRTDTQYF. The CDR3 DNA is TGTGCCAGCAGTTTGGTGCGCACAGATACGCAGTATTTT.

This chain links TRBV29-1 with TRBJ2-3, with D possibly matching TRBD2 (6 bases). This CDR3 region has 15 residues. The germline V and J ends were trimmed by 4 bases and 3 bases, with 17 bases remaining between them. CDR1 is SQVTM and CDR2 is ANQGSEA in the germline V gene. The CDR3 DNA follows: TGCAGCGTTGGGGGGGTAGCGGTTCCTACAGATACGCAGTATTTT. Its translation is CSVGGVAVPTDTQYF.

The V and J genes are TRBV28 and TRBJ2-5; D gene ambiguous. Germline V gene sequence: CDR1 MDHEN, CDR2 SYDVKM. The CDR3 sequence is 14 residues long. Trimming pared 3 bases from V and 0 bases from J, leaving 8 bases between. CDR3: CASSFVYDQETQYF. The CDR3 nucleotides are TGTGCCAGCAGTTTCGTCTACGACCAAGAGACCCAGTACTTC.

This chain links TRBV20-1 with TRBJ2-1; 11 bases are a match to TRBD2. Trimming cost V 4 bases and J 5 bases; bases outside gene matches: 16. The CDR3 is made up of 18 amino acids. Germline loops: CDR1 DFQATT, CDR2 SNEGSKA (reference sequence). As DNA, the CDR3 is TGCAGTGCTACAACTTTTCCCCCCACTAGCGGGAGTGACAATGAGCAGTTCTTC. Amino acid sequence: CSATTFPPTSGSDNEQFF.

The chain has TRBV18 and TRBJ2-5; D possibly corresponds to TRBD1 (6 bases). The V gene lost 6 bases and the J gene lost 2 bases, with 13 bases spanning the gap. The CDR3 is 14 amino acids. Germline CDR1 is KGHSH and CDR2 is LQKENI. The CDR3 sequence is CASSSGVLQETQYF. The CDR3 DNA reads TGTGCCAGCTCGTCAGGGGTCCTACAAGAGACCCAGTACTTC.

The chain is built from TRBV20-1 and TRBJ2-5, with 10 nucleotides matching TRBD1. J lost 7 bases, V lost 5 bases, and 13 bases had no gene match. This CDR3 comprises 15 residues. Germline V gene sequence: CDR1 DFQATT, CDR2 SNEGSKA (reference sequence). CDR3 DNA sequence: TGCAGTGCTTCTTCGTCCGGGACAGGGGTGGTGACCCAGTACTTC. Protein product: CSASSSGTGVVTQYF.

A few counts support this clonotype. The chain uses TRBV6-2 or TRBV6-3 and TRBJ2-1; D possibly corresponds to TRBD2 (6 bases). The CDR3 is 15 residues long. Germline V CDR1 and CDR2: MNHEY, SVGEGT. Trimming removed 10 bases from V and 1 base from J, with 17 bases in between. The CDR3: CAISNRLESYNEQFF. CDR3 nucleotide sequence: TGTGCCATTTCGAACCGACTAGAATCCTACAATGAGCAGTTCTTC.

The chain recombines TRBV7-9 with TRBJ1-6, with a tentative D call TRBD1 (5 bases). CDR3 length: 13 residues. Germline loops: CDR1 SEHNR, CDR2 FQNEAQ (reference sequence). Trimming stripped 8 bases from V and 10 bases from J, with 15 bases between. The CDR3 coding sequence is TGTGCCAGCTCACAGGCCGTGGGGTCACCCCTCCACTTT. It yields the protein CASSQAVGSPLHF.

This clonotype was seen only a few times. The CDR3 DNA reads TGTGCCACCAGCAGAGACCAGGGGAGCGGGGAGCTGTTTTTT. This gives the protein CATSRDQGSGELFF. The chain carries TRBV15 and TRBJ2-2; D is perhaps TRBD1 (6 bases). V was cut by 0 bases and J by 7 bases, with 9 bases left in between. The V gene's germline CDR1 is LNHNV and CDR2 YYDKDF (reference sequence). CDR3 length equals 14 residues.

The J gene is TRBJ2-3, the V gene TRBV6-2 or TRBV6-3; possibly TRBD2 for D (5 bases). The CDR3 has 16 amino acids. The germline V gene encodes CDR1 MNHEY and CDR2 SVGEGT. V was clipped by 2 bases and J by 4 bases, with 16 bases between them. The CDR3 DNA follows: TGTGCCAGCAGTTACGTGGTAGCGAGGGAGTCAGATACGCAGTATTTT. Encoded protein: CASSYVVARESDTQYF.

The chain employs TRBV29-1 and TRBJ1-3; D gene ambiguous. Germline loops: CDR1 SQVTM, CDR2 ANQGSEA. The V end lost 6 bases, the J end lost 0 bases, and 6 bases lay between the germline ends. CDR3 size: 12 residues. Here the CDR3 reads CSVRDSGNTIYF. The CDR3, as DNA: TGCAGCGTACGGGACTCTGGAAACACCATATATTTT. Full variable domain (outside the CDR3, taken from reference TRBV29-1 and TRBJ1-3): SAVISQKPSRDICQRGTSLTIQCQVDSQVTMMFWYRQQPGQSLTLIATANQGSEATYESGFVIDKFPISRPNLTFSTLTVSNMSPEDSSIYLCSVRDSGNTIYFGEGSWLTVV.

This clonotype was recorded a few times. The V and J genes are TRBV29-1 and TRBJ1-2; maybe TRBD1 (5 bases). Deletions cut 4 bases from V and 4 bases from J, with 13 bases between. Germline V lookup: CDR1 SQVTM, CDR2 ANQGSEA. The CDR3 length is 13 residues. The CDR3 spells CSVGDLPSYGYTF. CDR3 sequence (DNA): TGCAGCGTTGGGGACCTTCCCAGCTATGGCTACACCTTC.

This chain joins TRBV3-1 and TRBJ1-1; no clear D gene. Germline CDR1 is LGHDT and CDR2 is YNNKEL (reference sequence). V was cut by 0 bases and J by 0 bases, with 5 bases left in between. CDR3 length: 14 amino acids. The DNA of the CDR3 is TGTGCCAGCAGCCAAGACAGGTTGAACACTGAAGCTTTCTTT. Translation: CASSQDRLNTEAFF.

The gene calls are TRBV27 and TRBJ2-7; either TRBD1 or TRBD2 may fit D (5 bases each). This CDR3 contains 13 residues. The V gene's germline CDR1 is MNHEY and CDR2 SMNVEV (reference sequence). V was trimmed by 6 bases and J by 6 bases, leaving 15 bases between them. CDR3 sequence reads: CASSRDAPSEQYF. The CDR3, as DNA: TGTGCCAGCAGCCGGGACGCTCCTTCCGAGCAGTACTTC.

CDR3 amino acids: CASSSFGPYGYTF. CDR3 nucleotides: TGTGCCAGCAGCAGTTTCGGACCCTATGGCTACACCTTC. The rearrangement uses TRBV12-3 or TRBV12-4 and TRBJ1-2, with D unclear. The CDR3 is 13 residues long. V was pared by 6 bases and J by 4 bases, with 12 bases between.

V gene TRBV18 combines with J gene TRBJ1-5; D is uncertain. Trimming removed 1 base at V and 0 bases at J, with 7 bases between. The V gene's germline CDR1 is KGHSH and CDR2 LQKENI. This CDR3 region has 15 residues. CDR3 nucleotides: TGTGCCAGCTCACCACAATGGGGTAGCAATCAGCCCCAGCATTTT. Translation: CASSPQWGSNQPQHF.

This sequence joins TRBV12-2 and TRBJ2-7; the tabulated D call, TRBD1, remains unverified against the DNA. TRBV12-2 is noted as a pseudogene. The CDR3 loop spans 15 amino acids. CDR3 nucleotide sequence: TGTGCAAGTCGCTCGATGGGGGACCGCCACTACGAGCAGTACGTC. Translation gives CASRSMGDRHYEQYV.